What follows is one T cell receptor (beta chain) and its context. Its antigen has not been determined. No per-base quality is available; no much larger clone lies one base away. Whole blood was collected in K2EDTA tubes by collaborating institutions according to the institutions' own protocols. For TCRbeta analysis, collaborator samples were shipped as frozen whole blood, as isolated PBMCs, or as DNA extracted from either sample type. TCRbeta CDR3 regions were amplified from genomic DNA using the immunoSEQ Assay, a bias-controlled multiplex PCR. Processing in the source paper ran as follows. The number of nucleated cells in each sample was estimated from the amplification of reference gene primers within the assay. To quantify the absolute abundance of each unique TCRbeta CDR3 rearrangement, sequence reads were collapsed and filtered. For each sample, productive Simpson clonality was calculated as the square root of Simpson's diversity index across productive rearrangements. The table comes from immuneACCESS by way of TCRdb, which keeps in-frame sequences with V and J called. Part of the clones is missing from these tables; in studies checked, under half for an unresolved V gene and the rest for unknown reasons. The V and J calls and clone size were taken over from that table, and D and trimming were inferred from the DNA. This sample is represented by approximately 89,000 clones; more than 80% of them were singletons. Of the sample, 15% to 20% is held by the ten largest clones.

These data belong to a study of blood T cell repertoires in COVID-19 (dated by TCRdb to the early 2020s). In terms of the full investigation: Samples covering the acute and convalescent phases of COVID-19 were provided by collaborators in the United States, Italy and Spain. Nearly every sample came with metadata listing a de-identified subject ID, COVID-19 status, age in years and sex. The repertoires were made available in a free public database intended to serve as a resource for research on the immune response to SARS-CoV-2. Samples were obtained from the ongoing ImmuneRACE study (first 160 participants) and from some 1,200 subjects provided by 6 global collaborators. Deeply sampled blood TCRbeta repertoires from subjects exposed to, actively infected with, or recovered from COVID-19 were included in the dataset. HLA class I and class II types, where available, came from metadata supplied by the sample provider rather than from assay-based typing. The prospective study material was composed of cDNA or gDNA derived from T cells, B-cell-depleted T cells, or PBMCs.

The junction shows trimming of 4 bases on V and 11 bases on J, plus 20 bases between the germline ends. From the germline V gene, CDR1 is MNHEY and CDR2 is SVGAGI. The CDR3, from cysteine to phenylalanine, totals 14 residues. The entry retains the CDR3 DNA only, 42 bases that are in frame from base 1. What the work shows at the level of the full study, not this receptor alone: Clinical and demographic metadata were provided uncurated, with the amount varying by source and participant.

The sequenced sample consisted of peripheral blood. Recombination joined TRBV6-5 with TRBJ1-1; confidence is insufficient to name the D gene. The clonotype originates from a woman of 80 years or more with acute or convalescent COVID-19. The DNA sequence reads TGTGCCAGCAGTTCCAACCCCATGGCTTGGAGGGCTTTCTTT. Its translation reads: CASSSNPMAWRAFF.